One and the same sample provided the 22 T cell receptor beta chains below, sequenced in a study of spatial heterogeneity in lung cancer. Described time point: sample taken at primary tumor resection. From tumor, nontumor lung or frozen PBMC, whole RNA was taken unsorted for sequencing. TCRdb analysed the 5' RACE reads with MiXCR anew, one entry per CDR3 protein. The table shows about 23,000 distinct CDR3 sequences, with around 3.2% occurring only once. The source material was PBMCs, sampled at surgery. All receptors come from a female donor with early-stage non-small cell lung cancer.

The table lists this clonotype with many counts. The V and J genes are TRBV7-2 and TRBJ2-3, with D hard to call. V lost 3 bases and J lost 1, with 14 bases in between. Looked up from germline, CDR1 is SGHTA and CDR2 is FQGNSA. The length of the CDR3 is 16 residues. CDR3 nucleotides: TGTGCCAGCAGCTTCCGGACGCTTGTTGGCACAGATACGCAGTATTTT. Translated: CASSFRTLVGTDTQYF.

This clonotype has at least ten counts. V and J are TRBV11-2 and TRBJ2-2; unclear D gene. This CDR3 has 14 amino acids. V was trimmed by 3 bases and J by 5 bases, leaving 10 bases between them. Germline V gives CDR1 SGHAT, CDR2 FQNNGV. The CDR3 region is CASSFPPVTGELFF. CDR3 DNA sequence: TGTGCCAGCAGCTTCCCCCCCGTGACCGGGGAGCTGTTTTTT.

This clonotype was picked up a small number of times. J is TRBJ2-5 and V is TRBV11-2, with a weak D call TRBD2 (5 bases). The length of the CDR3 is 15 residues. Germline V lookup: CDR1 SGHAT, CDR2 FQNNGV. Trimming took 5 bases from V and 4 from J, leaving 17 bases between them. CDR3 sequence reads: CASSLGLVGGETQYF. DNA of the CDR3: TGTGCCAGCAGCCTCGGCCTCGTCGGAGGAGAGACCCAGTACTTC.

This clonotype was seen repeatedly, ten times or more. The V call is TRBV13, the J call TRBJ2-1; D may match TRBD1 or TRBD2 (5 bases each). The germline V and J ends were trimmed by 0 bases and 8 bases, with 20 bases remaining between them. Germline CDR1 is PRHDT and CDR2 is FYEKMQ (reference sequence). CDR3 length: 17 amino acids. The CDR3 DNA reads TGTGCCAGCAGCTTAGGTTCACGCAGGGAGATTTTTTATGAGCAGTTCTTC. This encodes CASSLGSRREIFYEQFF.

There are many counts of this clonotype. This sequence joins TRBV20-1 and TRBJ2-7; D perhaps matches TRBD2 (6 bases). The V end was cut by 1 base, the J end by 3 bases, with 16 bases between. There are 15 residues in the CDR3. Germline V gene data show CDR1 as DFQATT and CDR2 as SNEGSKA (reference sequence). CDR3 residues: CSARALLATLYEQYF. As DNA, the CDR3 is TGCAGTGCTAGAGCACTCCTAGCGACCCTCTACGAGCAGTACTTC.

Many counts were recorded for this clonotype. CDR3 bases: TGTGCCATCAGACCCGACAACACAGATACGCAGTATTTT. Its translation is CAIRPDNTDTQYF. V is TRBV10-3 and J is TRBJ2-3; D is ambiguous. Trimming left V 6 bases short and J 2 bases short, with 9 bases between. This CDR3 has 13 residues. Germline V gene lookup returns CDR1 ENHRY and CDR2 SYGVKD.

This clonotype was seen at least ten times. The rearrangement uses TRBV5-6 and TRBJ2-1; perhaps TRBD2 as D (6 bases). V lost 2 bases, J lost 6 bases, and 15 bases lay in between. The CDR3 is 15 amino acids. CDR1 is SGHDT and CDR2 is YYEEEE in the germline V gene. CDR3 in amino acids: CASSLVSGRGNEQFF. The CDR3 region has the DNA TGTGCCAGCAGCTTAGTTAGCGGAAGGGGCAATGAGCAGTTCTTC.

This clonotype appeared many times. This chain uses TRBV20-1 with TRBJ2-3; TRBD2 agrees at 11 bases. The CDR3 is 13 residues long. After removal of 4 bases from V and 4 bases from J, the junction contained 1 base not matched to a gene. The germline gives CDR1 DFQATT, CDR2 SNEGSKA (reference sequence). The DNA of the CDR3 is TGCAGTGCTACTAGCGGGAGGTCAGATACGCAGTATTTT. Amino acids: CSATSGRSDTQYF.

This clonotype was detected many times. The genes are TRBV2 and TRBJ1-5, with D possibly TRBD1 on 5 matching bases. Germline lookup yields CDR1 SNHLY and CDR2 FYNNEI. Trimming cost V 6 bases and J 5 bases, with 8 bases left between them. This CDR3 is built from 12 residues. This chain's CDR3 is CASRGEDQPQHF. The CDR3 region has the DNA TGTGCCAGCAGGGGGGAGGATCAGCCCCAGCATTTT.

This CDR3 reads CASSQGTGVSQETQYF. DNA for the CDR3: TGTGCCAGCAGCCAAGGGACAGGCGTCTCACAAGAGACCCAGTACTTC. The chain uses TRBV3-1 and TRBJ2-5, with TRBD1 matching over 7 bases. This CDR3 spans 16 amino acids. The junction had 7 bases not matched to a gene; V was cut back by 1 base and J by 2 bases. The germline V gene encodes CDR1 LGHDT and CDR2 YNNKEL (reference sequence).

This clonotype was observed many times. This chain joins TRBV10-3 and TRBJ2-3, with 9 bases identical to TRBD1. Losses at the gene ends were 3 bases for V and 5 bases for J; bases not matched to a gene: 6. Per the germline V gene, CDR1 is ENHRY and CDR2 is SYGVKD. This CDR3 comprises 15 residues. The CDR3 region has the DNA TGTGCCATCAGTGAATTGGGGACAGGGCAAGATACGCAGTATTTT. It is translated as CAISELGTGQDTQYF.

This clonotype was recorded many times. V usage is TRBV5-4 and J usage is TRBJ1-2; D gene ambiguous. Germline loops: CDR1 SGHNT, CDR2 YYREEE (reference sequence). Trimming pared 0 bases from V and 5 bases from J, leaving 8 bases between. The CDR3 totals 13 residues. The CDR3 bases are TGTGCCAGCAGCTTGGACAGCCTATATGGCTACACCTTC. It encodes CASSLDSLYGYTF.

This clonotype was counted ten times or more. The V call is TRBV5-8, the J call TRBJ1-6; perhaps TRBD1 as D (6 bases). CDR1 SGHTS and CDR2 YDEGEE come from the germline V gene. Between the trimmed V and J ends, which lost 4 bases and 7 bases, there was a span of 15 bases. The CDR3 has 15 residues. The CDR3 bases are TGTGCCAGCAGCGGGTGGACAGAGAACAATTCACCCCTCCACTTT. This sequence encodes CASSGWTENNSPLHF.

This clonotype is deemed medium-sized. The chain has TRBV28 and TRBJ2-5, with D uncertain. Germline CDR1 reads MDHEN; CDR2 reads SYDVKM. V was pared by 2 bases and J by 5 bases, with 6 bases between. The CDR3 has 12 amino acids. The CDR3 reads CASSLEGETQYF. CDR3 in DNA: TGTGCCAGCAGTTTAGAAGGCGAGACCCAGTACTTC.

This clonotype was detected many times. CDR3 bases: TGTGCCAGCAGCACCGGGACAGGGGGGGCCCAGTACTTC. This sequence encodes CASSTGTGGAQYF. The chain combines TRBV11-2 with TRBJ2-5, with 11 bases matching TRBD1. After removal of 5 bases from V and 9 bases from J, the junction contained 5 bases not matched to a gene. Per germline, CDR1 SGHAT and CDR2 FQNNGV. The CDR3 spans 13 residues.

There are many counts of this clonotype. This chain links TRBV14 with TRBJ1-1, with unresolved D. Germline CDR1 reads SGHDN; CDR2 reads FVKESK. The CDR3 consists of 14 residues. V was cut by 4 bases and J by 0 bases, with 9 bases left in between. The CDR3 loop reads CASSLLGLNTEAFF. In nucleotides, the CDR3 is TGTGCCAGCAGCCTATTAGGTTTGAACACTGAAGCTTTCTTT.

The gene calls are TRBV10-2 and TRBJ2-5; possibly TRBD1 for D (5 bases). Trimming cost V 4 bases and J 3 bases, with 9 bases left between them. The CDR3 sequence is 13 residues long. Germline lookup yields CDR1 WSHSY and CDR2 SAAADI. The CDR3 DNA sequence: TGCGCCAGCAGTGGGTTAGGGGAAGAGACCCAGTACTTC. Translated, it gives CASSGLGEETQYF.

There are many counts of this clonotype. The CDR3 loop reads CASRTDNEQFF. CDR3 DNA sequence: TGTGCCAGCAGGACGGACAATGAGCAGTTCTTC. The rearrangement uses TRBV28 and TRBJ2-1; D is undetermined. The CDR3 contains 11 residues. CDR1 is MDHEN, CDR2 SYDVKM, per germline. V was trimmed by 6 bases and J by 5 bases, leaving 5 bases between them.

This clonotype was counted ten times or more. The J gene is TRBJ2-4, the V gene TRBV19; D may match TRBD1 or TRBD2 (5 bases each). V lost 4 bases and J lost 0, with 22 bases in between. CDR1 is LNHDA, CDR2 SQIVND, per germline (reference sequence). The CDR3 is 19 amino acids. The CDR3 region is CASSNRSQGARLAKNIQYF. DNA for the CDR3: TGTGCCAGTAGTAATAGATCGCAGGGAGCCCGACTAGCCAAAAACATTCAGTACTTC.

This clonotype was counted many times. In DNA form, the CDR3 reads TGTGCCAGCAGCGTAGTCGACACCGGGGAGCTGTTTTTT. This codes for CASSVVDTGELFF. The rearrangement joins TRBV9 to TRBJ2-2; D not resolved. From germline, CDR1 is SGDLS and CDR2 YYNGEE. Trimming removed 0 bases from V and 3 bases from J, with 3 bases in between. There are 13 residues in the CDR3.

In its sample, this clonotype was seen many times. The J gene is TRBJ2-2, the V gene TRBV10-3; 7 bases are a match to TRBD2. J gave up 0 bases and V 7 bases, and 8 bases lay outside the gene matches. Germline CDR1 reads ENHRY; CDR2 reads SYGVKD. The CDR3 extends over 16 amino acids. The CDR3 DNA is TGTGCCATCAATTGGGACTACTCCTCGAACACCGGGGAGCTGTTTTTT. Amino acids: CAINWDYSSNTGELFF.

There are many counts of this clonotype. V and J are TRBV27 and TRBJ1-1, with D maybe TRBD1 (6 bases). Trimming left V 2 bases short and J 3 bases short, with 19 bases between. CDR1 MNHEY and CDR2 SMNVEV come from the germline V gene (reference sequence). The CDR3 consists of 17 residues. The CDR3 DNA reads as TGTGCCAGCAGTTTAGGGTTGGGGGGCGGAGGGGACACTGAAGCTTTCTTT. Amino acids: CASSLGLGGGGDTEAFF.